A selection of T cell receptor beta chains follows, all from one sample in a study of blood T cell repertoires in COVID-19. Here immunoSEQ multiplex PCR was the method, and the copy in TCRdb shows in-frame clones only, minus some. Found here are around 210,000 clones, over 60% of them singletons; the top ten hold 5.5%. The specimen was peripheral blood. These receptors came from a woman in her 70s with acute or convalescent COVID-19. The CDR3 runs from the conserved cysteine through the conserved F or W.

J: TRBJ2-1; V: TRBV6-5; length: 14; CDR3: CASTGGPSYNEQFF
J: TRBJ1-1; V: TRBV5-3; length: 14; CDR3: CAGWWVGGGTEAFF
J: TRBJ2-1; V: TRBV9; length: 15; CDR3: CASSASGTSSNEQFF
J: TRBJ2-3; V: TRBV9; length: 15; CDR3: CASSVKDRATDTQYF
J: TRBJ1-6; V: TRBV30; length: 14; CDR3: CAWGGQDYNSPLHF
J: TRBJ1-4; V: TRBV6-2/TRBV6-3; length: 15; CDR3: CASSRDRLTNEKLFF
J: TRBJ1-2; V: TRBV5-6; length: 13; CDR3: CSSRGQGAEGYTF
J: TRBJ2-3; V: TRBV10-1; length: 16; CDR3: CASSESDRGSTDTQYF
J: TRBJ2-7; V: TRBV6-6; length: 15; CDR3: CASSPSGRAYYEQYF
J: TRBJ1-5; V: TRBV19; length: 14; CDR3: CASGGTVSNQPQHF
J: TRBJ1-1; V: TRBV2; length: 15; CDR3: CASSRQGGGNTEAFF